This T cell receptor (beta chain) was sequenced for a study of lymphopenia after photon versus proton radiotherapy (dated by TCRdb to between 2018 and 2021). For the wider study: In patients with gastrointestinal tumors who developed high-grade lymphopenia, the study compared the immunological effects of photon radiation therapy with those of proton radiation therapy. The goal of the study was to describe how the two radiation modalities differ in their effects on the immune system. A cohort of approximately 20 patients with gastrointestinal tumors who received either photon or proton therapy and subsequently developed lymphopenia was included.

Preparation of the library involved the immunoSEQ multiplex PCR assay. Deep sequencing of rearranged TCR beta loci, alongside multiparametric flow cytometry, was used to profile T cell repertoires. The table was pulled from immuneACCESS by TCRdb, which kept in-frame rearrangements only. Such tables lose some clones; where checked, under half of the loss comes from unresolved V genes, and the rest has no known cause. This sample holds around 20,000 clones; 80% to 95% were observed only once. Jointly, the top ten make up about 6% of the sample. Here is what the overall study found, with its caveats: The survival association was assessed only in patients who died, and the authors presented better survival with proton therapy as a possibility rather than a demonstrated result. After the lymphocyte count nadir, photon-treated repertoires showed oligoclonal expansion, especially of CD8+ Temra cells, which drove the drop in diversity. Across the cohort, a larger post-nadir drop in TCR diversity was inversely correlated with overall survival time among patients who died. Proton-treated patients stayed relatively stable during treatment, while photon-treated patients lost naive T cells and TCR diversity and gained effector/memory populations.

Regarding this clone: Its antigen specificity is not known. Base-call qualities are not available, and no considerably larger clone is one nucleotide away.

V was cut back by 0 bases and J by 7 bases, leaving a gap of 15 bases between them. Measured from the cysteine to the phenylalanine, the CDR3 is 15 residues long. Only the CDR3 part of the read is kept: 45 bases, read in frame from the first base. CDR1 and CDR2, looked up from the germline V gene, are LGHNA and YSLEER. The TCR sequence derives from a man aged 55 to 70 with pancreatic cancer. Sequenced here: peripheral blood, sampled from a patient treated with photon-based radiotherapy. This sequence uses TRBV4-3 and TRBJ1-2; the D segment could be TRBD1, given 5 matching bases. The CDR3: CASSQDLGRESGYTF. The DNA is as follows: TGCGCCAGCAGCCAAGATCTAGGCAGGGAGTCTGGCTACACCTTC.